Listed below are T cell receptor beta chains from one sample, sequenced in a study of T cells expressing NK-cell markers. With the 5' RACE reads reprocessed, TCRdb shows one record per CDR3 protein and no DNA. The ten top clones account for approximately 1.4%, within a sample of about 460,000 distinct CDR3 sequences. The sequenced sample consisted of blood T cells: a sorted CD56 or NKG2C T cell subset, CD4+ or CD8+ T cells, or bulk PBMC T cells (not recorded which). These receptors were obtained from a woman aged 50 to 60 in good health. CDR3s include the opening cysteine and the closing phenylalanine or tryptophan. Each record gives: J gene, V gene, CDR3 protein.

J: TRBJ2-4
V: TRBV4-1
CDR3: CASSQGGGSSTAKNIQYF

J: TRBJ2-1
V: TRBV7-8
CDR3: CASSPGGDYHNEQFF

J: TRBJ2-5
V: TRBV27
CDR3: CASGAGLAGEETQYF

J: TRBJ1-1
V: TRBV20-1
CDR3: CSAKDEQRTGYTEAFF

J: TRBJ2-4
V: TRBV2
CDR3: CASNGKLAKNIQYF

J: TRBJ1-4
V: TRBV6-5
CDR3: CASSYAERGREKLFF

J: TRBJ2-5
V: TRBV7-8
CDR3: CASSVRQERETQYF

J: TRBJ2-3
V: TRBV20-1
CDR3: CSASSWRERTDTQYF

J: TRBJ2-4
V: TRBV3-1
CDR3: CASSQGLFPDGAKNIQYF

J: TRBJ2-7
V: TRBV19
CDR3: CASSIVAEGYYEQYF

J: TRBJ2-1
V: TRBV5-4
CDR3: CASSIRQGYNEQFF

J: TRBJ2-5
V: TRBV3-1
CDR3: CASSQGGGTGQETQYF

J: TRBJ2-3
V: TRBV7-2
CDR3: CASSLTGFSSTDTQYF

J: TRBJ2-4
V: TRBV5-5
CDR3: CASSLGGDLAKNIQYF

J: TRBJ2-1
V: TRBV7-9
CDR3: CASSLSWTTYNEQFF

J: TRBJ2-1
V: TRBV19
CDR3: CASRGSGAYNEQFF

J: TRBJ1-2
V: TRBV15
CDR3: CATSRVTGKANYGYTF

J: TRBJ1-6
V: TRBV5-5
CDR3: CASSWALQGGSPLHF

J: TRBJ2-7
V: TRBV10-1
CDR3: CASILHGQGLVDWQYF

J: TRBJ2-1
V: TRBV29-1
CDR3: CSVVAWRDHNEQFF

J: TRBJ2-7
V: TRBV20-1
CDR3: CSARGPATYEQYF

J: TRBJ2-1
V: TRBV29-1
CDR3: CSVSGVLNEQFF

J: TRBJ2-3
V: TRBV2
CDR3: CASMVADTQYF

J: TRBJ1-4
V: TRBV10-3
CDR3: CAIKRGTAGEKLFF

J: TRBJ1-6
V: TRBV6-5
CDR3: CASSTTLGSSYNSPLHF

J: TRBJ2-1
V: TRBV7-9
CDR3: CASSGGVSGATYNEQFF

J: TRBJ2-5
V: TRBV9
CDR3: CASSALWAAQETQYF

J: TRBJ2-1
V: TRBV7-9
CDR3: CASSLGGGMGGSSYNEQFF

J: TRBJ2-2
V: TRBV4-1
CDR3: CASSQASGGELFF

J: TRBJ1-1
V: TRBV7-8
CDR3: CASSIKGGPNTEAFF

J: TRBJ2-3
V: TRBV20-1
CDR3: CTPRDSDTQYF

J: TRBJ1-6
V: TRBV7-9
CDR3: CASSSLKHGLNSPLHF

J: TRBJ1-2
V: TRBV3-1
CDR3: CASSRQEGGYGYTF

J: TRBJ2-1
V: TRBV5-1
CDR3: CASTRFSVSSYNEQFF

J: TRBJ2-7
V: TRBV20-1
CDR3: CSARGGGSYEQYF

J: TRBJ1-2
V: TRBV6-1
CDR3: CASSVGQRPLTNYGYTF

J: TRBJ1-1
V: TRBV5-1
CDR3: CASSPEGGTGREAFF

J: TRBJ2-2
V: TRBV5-8
CDR3: CASSSTHRDTGELFF

J: TRBJ1-1
V: TRBV5-5
CDR3: CASSWDRGSLNTEAFF

J: TRBJ2-1
V: TRBV12-3/TRBV12-4
CDR3: CASRLSASSYNEQFF

J: TRBJ2-2
V: TRBV30
CDR3: CAWSALAGRGTGELFF

J: TRBJ2-2
V: TRBV23-1
CDR3: CASNPTSAGGPETGELFF

J: TRBJ2-1
V: TRBV4-2
CDR3: CASSQPGTGGMGEQFF

J: TRBJ1-1
V: TRBV2
CDR3: CASTTDRPYTEAFF

J: TRBJ2-1
V: TRBV12-3/TRBV12-4
CDR3: CASSSHPAGVYNEQFF

J: TRBJ2-1
V: TRBV5-1
CDR3: CASKGLLGDEEQFF

J: TRBJ2-3
V: TRBV3-1
CDR3: CASSGEESTDTQYF

J: TRBJ2-1
V: TRBV7-8
CDR3: CASSRRTGEQFF

J: TRBJ2-1
V: TRBV6-5
CDR3: CASYSGRLAGHEQFF

J: TRBJ1-3
V: TRBV27
CDR3: CASSPNGTPRGGNTIYF

J: TRBJ1-2
V: TRBV10-2
CDR3: CASSDRQGSGGYTF

J: TRBJ2-3
V: TRBV10-3
CDR3: CAIKDRRNSTDTQYF

J: TRBJ2-2
V: TRBV7-2
CDR3: CASSLGLARFTGELFF

J: TRBJ1-2
V: TRBV12-3/TRBV12-4
CDR3: CASRSSGVGSPGLVGYTF